The present T cell receptor beta chain was sequenced within a study of blood T cells in healthy people across ages. Germline loops: CDR1 SQVTM, CDR2 ANQGSEA. With V trimmed by 4 bases and J by 4 bases, 9 bases remained unmatched. CDR3 size: 17 residues. With a J-beta primer mix and a sample-barcoded 5' primer, a second PCR ran roughly 6 to 11 cycles. TCRdb passed the 5' RACE reads through MiXCR, listing each CDR3 protein once. The data contain 600,000 to 1,000,000 distinct CDR3 sequences, just under 25% of them singletons. The same data also contributed to another study, on T cells of mothers and their children.

The rearrangement uses TRBV29-1 and TRBJ2-1; TRBD2 aligns across 14 bases. This clonotype was sampled from a boy aged 10-17 years in good health. Source material: blood. The CDR3 sequence: CSVAGTSGRVGYNEQFF. The CDR3 DNA sequence: TGCAGCGTTGCCGGGACTAGCGGGAGAGTGGGATACAATGAGCAGTTCTTC.